This T cell receptor (beta chain) is from a study of T cells after yellow fever vaccination. V lost 4 bases, J lost 4 bases, and 10 bases stayed unmatched. Germline V gene lookup returns CDR1 SGHTA and CDR2 FQGNSA. The length of the CDR3 is 17 residues. This clonotype was recorded a few times. MiXCR, applied by TCRdb to the 5' RACE reads, yields one record per CDR3 protein. The sample shows around 310,000 distinct CDR3 sequences, over 8% of them seen only once. The sequence was obtained from a man between 18 and 35 years old who received the YFV17D yellow fever vaccine. The chain uses TRBV7-2 and TRBJ2-7, with 13 bases lining up with TRBD2. Specimen: PBMCs, collected on the day of the first yellow fever vaccination. The CDR3 bases are TGTGCCAGCAGCTCGCCTACTAGCGGGGGGGCAAGGTACGAGCAGTACTTC. It translates to CASSSPTSGGARYEQYF. The variable domain in full, completed from reference TRBV7-2 and TRBJ2-7, reads GAGVSQSPSNKVTEKGKDVELRCDPISGHTALYWYRQSLGQGLEFLIYFQGNSAPDKSGLPSDRFSAERTGGSVSTLTIQRTQQEDSAVYLCASSSPTSGGARYEQYFGPGTRLTVT.